This is a list of T cell receptor beta chains from one sample in a study of regulatory T cells in long-lasting Graves disease. TCRdb called the multiplex PCR reads again in MiXCR, with one record for every CDR3 protein. The data show nearly 350,000 distinct CDR3 sequences, 15% to 20% seen once. The sample consisted of peripheral blood mononuclear cells (PBMCs), taken when the disease was refractory, from a patient treated with antithyroid drugs. These receptors all stem from a female donor with Graves disease. Each CDR3 is given with its conserved first and last residue. Fields, in order: clone size, V gene, D gene, CDR3 protein. D genes are given only for firm matches. Rows may omit the clone size; those that give it use once, few, many or a size class.

clone size: NA
V gene: TRBV20-1
D gene: TRBD2
CDR3 protein: CSARAVGLAISYEQYF

clone size: NA
V gene: TRBV9
D gene: TRBD2
CDR3 protein: CASSEAGGSTDTQYF

clone size: NA
V gene: TRBV7-3
D gene: NA
CDR3 protein: CASSLSPRTGELFF

clone size: NA
V gene: TRBV19
D gene: NA
CDR3 protein: CASAQTGGQMAQHF

clone size: NA
V gene: TRBV5-1
D gene: TRBD1
CDR3 protein: CASSPGQVAYEQYF

clone size: NA
V gene: TRBV5-1
D gene: NA
CDR3 protein: CASSLEGNRETQYF

clone size: many
V gene: TRBV7-8
D gene: NA
CDR3 protein: CASSRRGRGETQYF

clone size: many
V gene: TRBV7-2
D gene: TRBD2
CDR3 protein: CASSQRRAGGKETQYF

clone size: many
V gene: TRBV27
D gene: TRBD2
CDR3 protein: CASSLGGAPYEQYF

clone size: many
V gene: TRBV2
D gene: NA
CDR3 protein: CASSEPGQFSQASYEQYF

clone size: many
V gene: TRBV2
D gene: TRBD2
CDR3 protein: CASSAGTSVTHEQYF

clone size: many
V gene: TRBV5-1
D gene: NA
CDR3 protein: CASSADPQSSQPQHF

clone size: NA
V gene: TRBV6-2/TRBV6-3
D gene: NA
CDR3 protein: CASSYQGPLNEQFF

clone size: NA
V gene: TRBV29-1
D gene: NA
CDR3 protein: CSGLIQETQYF

clone size: many
V gene: TRBV12-3/TRBV12-4
D gene: NA
CDR3 protein: CASSMMAGGGETQYF

clone size: NA
V gene: TRBV18
D gene: NA
CDR3 protein: CASSPLSGVYNSPLHF

clone size: NA
V gene: TRBV11-2
D gene: TRBD2
CDR3 protein: CASSLVFSGGYNEQFF

clone size: few
V gene: TRBV12-5
D gene: NA
CDR3 protein: CASGLVLGRVREYEQFF

clone size: many
V gene: TRBV5-6
D gene: NA
CDR3 protein: CASSFEADSYEQYF

clone size: many
V gene: TRBV15
D gene: NA
CDR3 protein: CATSRDRRGPPDEQYF